This passage covers 7 T cell receptor beta chains from one sample sequenced in a study of blood T cell repertoires in COVID-19. Produced via immunoSEQ multiplex PCR; TCRdb's table is partial and in-frame only. The sample includes 90,000 to 100,000 clones, roughly nine tenths of them seen just once. Sequenced: peripheral blood. The origin of the receptors is a man between 45 and 60 years old with acute or convalescent COVID-19.

J is TRBJ2-5 and V is TRBV11-2, with TRBD1 identical over 8 bases. J lost 5 bases, V lost 5 bases, and 13 bases had no gene match. The CDR3 totals 16 residues. CDR1 is SGHAT, CDR2 FQNNGV, per germline. The CDR3 reads CASSRDAGGFRETQYF. CDR3 in DNA: TGTGCCAGCAGCCGAGACGCAGGGGGCTTTAGGGAGACCCAGTACTTC.

V gene TRBV6-5 combines with J gene TRBJ1-6; D is undetermined. There are 13 residues in the CDR3. The germline V and J ends were trimmed by 10 bases and 4 bases, with 11 bases remaining between them. Germline V lookup: CDR1 MNHEY, CDR2 SVGAGI. CDR3 residues: CATQAGYNSPLHF. CDR3 DNA sequence: TGTGCCACCCAAGCGGGGTATAATTCACCCCTCCACTTT.

CDR3 DNA: TGTGCCAGCATAGACACCATTGGAAACACCATATATTTT. Translating it yields CASIDTIGNTIYF. The chain uses TRBV2 and TRBJ1-3, with D unresolved. The V gene's germline CDR1 is SNHLY and CDR2 FYNNEI. The CDR3 consists of 13 residues. V was pared by 7 bases and J by 3 bases, with 10 bases between.

This chain joins TRBV19 and TRBJ2-6; 7 bases align to TRBD1. Germline trimming cut 6 bases from V and 0 bases from J; bases unmatched to any gene: 5. Germline values: CDR1 LNHDA, CDR2 SQIVND (reference sequence). This CDR3 has 16 amino acids. The CDR3 region has the DNA TGTGCCAGTAGGTCGGGACAGTACTCTGGGGCCAACGTCCTGACTTTC. This codes for CASRSGQYSGANVLTF.

The chain joins TRBV5-4 to TRBJ2-2, with a possible D match to TRBD1 (5 bases). The CDR3 spans 14 residues. V lost 4 bases and J lost 7, with 14 bases in between. Germline CDR1 SGHNT, CDR2 YYREEE (reference sequence). CDR3 sequence: CASSPPYDSGELFF. The CDR3 bases are TGTGCCAGCAGCCCCCCTTATGACAGCGGGGAGCTGTTTTTT.

The rearrangement joins TRBV3-1 (or the pseudogene TRBV3-2) to TRBJ1-4, with a possible D match to TRBD1 (5 bases). The CDR3 is made up of 14 amino acids. With 2 bases removed from V and 7 bases from J, the gap between germline ends came to 11 bases. Germline values: CDR1 LGHDT, CDR2 YNNKEL (reference sequence). The CDR3 DNA reads as TGTGCCAGCAGCCAACAGGGTGTGAGTGAAAAACTGTTTTTT. Its translation: CASSQQGVSEKLFF.

The chain carries TRBV5-1 and TRBJ1-1; TRBD1 matches at 8 bases. Germline CDR1 reads SGHRS; CDR2 reads YFSETQ. The V gene end was trimmed by 2 bases and the J gene end by 4 bases; junction bases not matched to a gene: 7. CDR3 length equals 15 residues. Here the CDR3 DNA reads TGCGCCAGCAGCTTACAACAGGGGGGAAGCACTGAAGCTTTCTTT. It is translated as CASSLQQGGSTEAFF.